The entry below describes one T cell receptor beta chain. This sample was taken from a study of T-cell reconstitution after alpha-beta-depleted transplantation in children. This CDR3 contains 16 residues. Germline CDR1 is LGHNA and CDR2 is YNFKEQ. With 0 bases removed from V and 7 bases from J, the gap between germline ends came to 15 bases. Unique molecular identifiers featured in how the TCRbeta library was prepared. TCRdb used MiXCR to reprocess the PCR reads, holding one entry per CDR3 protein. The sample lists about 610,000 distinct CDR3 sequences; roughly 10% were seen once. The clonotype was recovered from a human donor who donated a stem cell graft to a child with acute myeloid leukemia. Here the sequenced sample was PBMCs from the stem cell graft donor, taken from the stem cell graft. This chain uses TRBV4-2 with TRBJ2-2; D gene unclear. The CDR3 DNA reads TGTGCCAGCAGCCAAGATCCCGACGGCCGCCTCGGGGAGCTGTTTTTT. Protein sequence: CASSQDPDGRLGELFF.